This T cell receptor (beta chain) was found in a study of CD8+ T cells in alopecia areata (dated by TCRdb to between 2018 and 2020). At the level of the whole study: The treated patients, all with moderate-to-severe alopecia areata, were enrolled in an open-label pilot trial of oral tofacitinib given at 5 to 10 mg twice daily. Patients stayed on tofacitinib for 6 to 18 months and then had 6 months of follow-up off drug so that delayed response and recurrence could be assessed. The study used high-throughput TCRbeta sequencing to examine T cell clonal expansion in alopecia areata, in both the C3H/HeJ mouse model and human patients. In humans, TCRbeta sequencing was performed on scalp tissue and on sorted CD4+ and CD8+ peripheral blood T cells from healthy controls and from patients with patchy or totalis/universalis alopecia areata. Biopsies were taken from tofacitinib-treated patients at baseline and at 4 and 24 weeks of treatment, and a later scalp biopsy was taken in several of the tofacitinib-treated patients. Scalp clonality was compared among normal scalp (n=4), patchy alopecia areata scalp (n=8), and alopecia totalis/universalis scalp (n=8). RNA came from the PAXgene miRNA kit for fixed scalp, the miRNeasy kit for PBMCs, and the RNeasy kit for mouse skin. TCRbeta CDR3 regions were amplified by immunoSEQ multiplex PCR using 35 Vbeta forward and 13 Jbeta reverse primers. The full study reports these points: Unlike mouse skin, where gammadelta T cells dominate, normal human skin contains resident alphabeta T cells that get sequenced too, which complicates analysis of the scalp TCR repertoire. Shared TCR sequences between patients were less evident than in mice, which may be partly attributable to HLA diversity in the patient population. Lesional scalp, especially in alopecia totalis/universalis, showed higher clonality and more expanded CD8+ clones than normal scalp, suggesting antigenic drive.

The sample's time point label is to be understood as: baseline before oral tofacitinib. Lesional scalp punch biopsies and peripheral blood were collected from alopecia areata patients. PBMCs were isolated by density centrifugation and stained for CD3, CD4 and CD8, after which CD4+ and CD8+ T cells were sorted on a FACSAria. Library preparation was by the immunoSEQ multiplex PCR assay. RNA was extracted from all samples and reverse transcribed into cDNA, which served as template for TCR sequencing. SuperScript III was used for first-strand cDNA synthesis, primed with a 2:1 mix of oligo-dT and random hexamers. A synthetic immune receptor repertoire was used to gauge amplification bias, and whatever bias remained was removed computationally. The source study handled its data this way. Raw reads were preprocessed to remove errors, and CDR3 was defined according to IMGT conventions as the region from the conserved cysteine to phenylalanine. Clonality was calculated as 1 minus Shannon entropy normalized by log2 of the number of productive unique TCRs. Scalp TCRbeta sequences were cross-referenced with sorted blood CD4 and CD8 repertoires so that the CD4 or CD8 identity of scalp clones could be inferred. What TCRdb holds here is the immuneACCESS table cut down to in-frame rearrangements. Part of the clones is not present; checked against another copy, under half of the missing clones reflect an unresolved V gene, and the others are unexplained. V and J calls and clone size are given by that table; D and trimming were obtained from the DNA. This sample has some 150,000 clones in its table, and around three fifths of those were observed once. Of the sample, about 6.8% is held by the ten largest clones.

This clone was seen only once. The antigen it binds to is not known. The junction departs from the called germline gene at one end, perhaps through a read error. Reading the germline V gene gives CDR1 SGDLS and CDR2 YYNGEE. The CDR3 covers 15 residues, taking in both the cysteine and the phenylalanine. The kept DNA is CDR3 alone, 45 bases in frame from the first base. The rearrangement combines TRBV9 with TRBJ2-3; the junction holds 8 bases that match TRBD2. The receptor was isolated from a human donor with alopecia areata. This specimen consisted of CD4+ T cells sorted from blood, obtained at week 0. CDR3 protein: CAGSVSGGITDTQYF. The DNA is TGTGCCGGCAGCGTAAGCGGGGGCATCACAGATACGCAGTATTTT.